Sequencing of this T cell receptor (beta chain) was carried out in a study of tumor and adjacent non-tumor tissue in lung cancer. Study overall: Approximately 4 million productive TCRbeta reads were obtained per sample on average.

This CDR3 contains 11 residues. Between the trimmed V and J ends, which lost 6 bases and 6 bases, there was a span of 10 bases. CDR1 and CDR2 from the germline V gene are SGHDT and YYEEEE. This clonotype was detected ten times or more. Three rounds of nested PCR, following a modified ARM-PCR protocol, produced the TCRbeta library. TCRdb reprocessed the multiplex PCR reads via MiXCR and lists one record per CDR3 protein. The sample lists under 100,000 distinct CDR3 sequences, 55% to 70% occurring once. No cell sorting was done before RNA was extracted from the tissue. Chemotherapy-naive patients with new lung cancer underwent thoracic surgery in China, August–late 2014.

The V call is TRBV5-6, the J call TRBJ2-7; D is perhaps TRBD1 or TRBD2 (5 bases each). The sample was lung tumor tissue. The sequence derives from a woman in her seventies with non-small cell lung cancer. In nucleotides, the CDR3 is TGTGCCAGCAACCTGGGGACCGAGCAGTACTTC. This gives the protein CASNLGTEQYF.